Sequencing of this T cell receptor (beta chain) was carried out in a study of OX40 agonist ivuxolimab in advanced cancers. Study-level points and caveats: Expanded clones tended on average to be more numerous among CD8+ T cells than CD4+. Circulating CD4+ and CD8+ T cells showed clonal expansion by week 6 at 0.1 to 3.0 mg/kg.

This table comes from immunoSEQ multiplex PCR, and its TCRdb copy is limited to in-frame clones, with some not included. The sample shows around 51,000 clones, about 78% of them seen only once. A note on this clone: Its antigen is still unknown.

Per germline, CDR1 MDHEN and CDR2 SYDVKM. The trim removed 5 bases at V and 1 base at J, leaving 8 bases unmatched. The CDR3 has 17 residues. With autoimmune disease history or systemic immunosuppression, patients were excluded. This specimen consisted of CD4+ or CD8+ T cells sorted from blood, obtained in a trial of the OX40 agonist ivuxolimab. The TCR sequence derives from an adult with an advanced solid tumor such as melanoma, head and neck, liver or kidney cancer. J is TRBJ1-4 and V is TRBV28; 9 bases match TRBD1. This CDR3 reads CASSHGQGPLTNEKLFF. The CDR3 DNA sequence: TGTGCCAGCAGTCATGGACAGGGGCCCTTAACTAATGAAAAACTGTTTTTT. Full variable domain (outside the CDR3, taken from reference TRBV28 and TRBJ1-4): DVKVTQSSRYLVKRTGEKVFLECVQDMDHENMFWYRQDPGLGLRLIYFSYDVKMKEKGDIPEGYSVSREKKERFSLILESASTNQTSMYLCASSHGQGPLTNEKLFFGSGTQLSVL.